This T cell receptor (beta chain) originates from a study of cytomegalovirus exposure and HLA in healthy donors. V lost 6 bases to trimming and J lost 10 bases; unmatched junction nucleotides: 3. The CDR3 covers 11 residues. CDR1 is ENHRY and CDR2 is SYGVKD in the germline V gene. Amplification used 60 Vbeta primers and 13 Jbeta primers. The method was immunoSEQ multiplex PCR; TCRdb's version includes in-frame clones alone and lacks a portion of them. This sample has approximately 180,000 clones; about 80% occur once, and the top ten carry around 4.8%. This sequence joins TRBV10-3 and TRBJ1-1; 9 bases line up with TRBD1. Sequencing input: PBMCs. The TCR comes from a man between 18 and 29 years old in good health and CMV-seronegative. The CDR3 nucleotides read TGTGCCATCAGGGAGGGACAGGGAGCTTTCTTT. It encodes CAIREGQGAFF.